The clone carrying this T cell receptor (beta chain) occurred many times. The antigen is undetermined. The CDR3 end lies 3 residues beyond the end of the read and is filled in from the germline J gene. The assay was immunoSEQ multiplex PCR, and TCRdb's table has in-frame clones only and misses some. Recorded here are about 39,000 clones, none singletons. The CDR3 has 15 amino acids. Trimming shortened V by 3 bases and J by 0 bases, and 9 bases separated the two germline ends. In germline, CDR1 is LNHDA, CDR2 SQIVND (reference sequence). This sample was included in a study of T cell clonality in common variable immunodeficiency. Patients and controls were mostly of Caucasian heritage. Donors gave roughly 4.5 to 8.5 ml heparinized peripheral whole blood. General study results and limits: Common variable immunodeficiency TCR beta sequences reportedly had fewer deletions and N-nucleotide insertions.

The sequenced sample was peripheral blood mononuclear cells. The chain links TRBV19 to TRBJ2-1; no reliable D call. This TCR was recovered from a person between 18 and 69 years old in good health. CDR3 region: CASSILENSYNEQFF. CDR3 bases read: TGTGCCAGTAGTATCCTAGAGAACTCCTACAATGAG.